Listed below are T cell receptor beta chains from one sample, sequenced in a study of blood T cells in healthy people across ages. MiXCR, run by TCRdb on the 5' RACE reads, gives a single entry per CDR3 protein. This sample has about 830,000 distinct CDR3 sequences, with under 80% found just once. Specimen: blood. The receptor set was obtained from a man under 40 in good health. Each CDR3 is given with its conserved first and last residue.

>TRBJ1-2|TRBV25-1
CASSPSGGYYGYTF
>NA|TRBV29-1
CSVVASETQYF
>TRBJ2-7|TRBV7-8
CATGARDTSYEQYF
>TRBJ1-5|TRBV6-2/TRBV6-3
CASSGRASNQPQHF
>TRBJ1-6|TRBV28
CASSSKTGRPYNSPLHF
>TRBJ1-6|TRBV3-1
CASSQVGSLNSPLHF
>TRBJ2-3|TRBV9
CASSGLTSTDTQYF
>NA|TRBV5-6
CASSFYGQGKHEQYF
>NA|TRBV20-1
CSAREVAGGYEQYF
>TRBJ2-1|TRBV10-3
CASNPAQSSYNEQFF
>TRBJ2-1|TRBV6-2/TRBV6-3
CASRIGNEQFF
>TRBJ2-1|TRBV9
CASSVRVAGALYNEQFF
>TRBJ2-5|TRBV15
CATSARTIEETQYF
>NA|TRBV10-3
CANGRLAYEQYF
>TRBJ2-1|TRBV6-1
CASGRDRVVSEQFF
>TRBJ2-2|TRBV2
CASMGGTNTGELFF
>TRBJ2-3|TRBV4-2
CASSEMDREATDTQYF
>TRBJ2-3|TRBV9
CASSVDVTGGVGTQYF
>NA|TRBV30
CAWSEGGLYEQYF
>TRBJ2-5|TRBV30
CAWSTGLQETQYF
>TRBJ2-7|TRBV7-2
CASSPNRQVEQYF
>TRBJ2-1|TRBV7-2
CASSLIRGVYNEQFF
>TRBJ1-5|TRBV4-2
CASSHTNRGDQPQHF
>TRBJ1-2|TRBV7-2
CASSPGPNYGYTF
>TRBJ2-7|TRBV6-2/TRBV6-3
CASSSMNRGLGEQYF
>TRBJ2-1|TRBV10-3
CAISDGTGVDEQFF
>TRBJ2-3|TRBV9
CASSQNRGEVTDTQYF
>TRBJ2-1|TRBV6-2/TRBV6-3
CASGYSGGVNEQFF
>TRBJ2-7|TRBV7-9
CASSHHRAGSYEQYF
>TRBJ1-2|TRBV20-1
CSASAAGNYGYTF
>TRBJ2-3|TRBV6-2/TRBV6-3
CASSYDGAVTDTQYF
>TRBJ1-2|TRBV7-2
CASSLVESSWFYGYTF
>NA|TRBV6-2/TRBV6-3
CASSIILSTGGDEQYF
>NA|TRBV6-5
CASSDSDRRYEQYF
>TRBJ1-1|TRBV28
CASSLRGLRITEAFF
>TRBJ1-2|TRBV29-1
CSGIDSSFGYTF
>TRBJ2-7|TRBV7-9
CASSFSGRSAYEQYF
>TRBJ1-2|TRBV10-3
CAIRTGQLGYTF